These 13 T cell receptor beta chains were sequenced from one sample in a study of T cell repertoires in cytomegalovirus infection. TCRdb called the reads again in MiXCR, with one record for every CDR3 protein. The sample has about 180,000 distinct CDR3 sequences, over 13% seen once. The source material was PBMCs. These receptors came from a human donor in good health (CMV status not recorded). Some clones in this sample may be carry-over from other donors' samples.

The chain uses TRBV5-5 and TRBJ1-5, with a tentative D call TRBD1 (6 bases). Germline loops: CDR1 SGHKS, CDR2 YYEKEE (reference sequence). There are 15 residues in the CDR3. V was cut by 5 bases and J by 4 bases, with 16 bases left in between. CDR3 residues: CASRSQQGLNQPQHF. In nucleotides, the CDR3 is TGTGCCAGCAGGTCACAACAGGGATTAAATCAGCCCCAGCATTTT.

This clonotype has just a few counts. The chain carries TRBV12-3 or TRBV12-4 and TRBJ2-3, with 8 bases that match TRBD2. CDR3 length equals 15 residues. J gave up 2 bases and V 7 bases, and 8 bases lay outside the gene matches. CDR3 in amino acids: CASIISGKDTDTQYF. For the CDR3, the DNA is TGTGCCAGCATTATTAGCGGGAAAGACACAGATACGCAGTATTTT.

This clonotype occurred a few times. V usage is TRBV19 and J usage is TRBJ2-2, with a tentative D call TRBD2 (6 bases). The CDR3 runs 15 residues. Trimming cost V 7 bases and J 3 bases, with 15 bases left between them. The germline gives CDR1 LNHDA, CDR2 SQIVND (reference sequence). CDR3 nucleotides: TGTGCCAGTAACAGGAGGGGCATCGACACCGGGGAGCTGTTTTTT. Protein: CASNRRGIDTGELFF.

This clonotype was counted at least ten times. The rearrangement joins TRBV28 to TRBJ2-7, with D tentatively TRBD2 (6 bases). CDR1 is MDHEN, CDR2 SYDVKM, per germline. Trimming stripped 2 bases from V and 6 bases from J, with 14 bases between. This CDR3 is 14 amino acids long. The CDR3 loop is CASSLGGTGFEQYF. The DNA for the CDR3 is TGTGCCAGCAGTTTAGGAGGGACCGGCTTCGAGCAGTACTTC.

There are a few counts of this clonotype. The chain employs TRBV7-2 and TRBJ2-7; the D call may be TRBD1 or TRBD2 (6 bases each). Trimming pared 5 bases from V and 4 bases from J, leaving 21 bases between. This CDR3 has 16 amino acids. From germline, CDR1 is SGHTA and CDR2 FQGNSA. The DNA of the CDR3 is TGTGCCAGCAGCCCAAAAGGGGGGTATCCGGTGTACGAGCAGTACTTC. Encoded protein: CASSPKGGYPVYEQYF.

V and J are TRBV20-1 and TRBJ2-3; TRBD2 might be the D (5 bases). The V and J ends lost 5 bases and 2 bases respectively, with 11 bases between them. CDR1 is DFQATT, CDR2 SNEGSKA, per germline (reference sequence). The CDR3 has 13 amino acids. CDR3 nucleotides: TGCAGTGCTTGGGAGAGCCACACAGATACGCAGTATTTT. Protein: CSAWESHTDTQYF.

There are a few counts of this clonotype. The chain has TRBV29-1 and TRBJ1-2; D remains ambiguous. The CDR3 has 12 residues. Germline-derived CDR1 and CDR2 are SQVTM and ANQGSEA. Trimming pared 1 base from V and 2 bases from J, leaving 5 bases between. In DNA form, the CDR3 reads TGCAGCGTTGAAGGCAGAAACTATGGCTACACCTTC. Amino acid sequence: CSVEGRNYGYTF.

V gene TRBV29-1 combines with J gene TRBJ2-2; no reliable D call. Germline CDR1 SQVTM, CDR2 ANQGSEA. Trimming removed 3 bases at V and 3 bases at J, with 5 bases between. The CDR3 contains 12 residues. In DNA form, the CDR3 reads TGCAGCGTTGATCTACACACCGGGGAGCTGTTTTTT. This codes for CSVDLHTGELFF.

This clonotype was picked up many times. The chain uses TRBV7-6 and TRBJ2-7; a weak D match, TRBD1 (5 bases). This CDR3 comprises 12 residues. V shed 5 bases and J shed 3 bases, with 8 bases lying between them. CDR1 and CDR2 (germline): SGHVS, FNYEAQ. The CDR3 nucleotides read TGTGCCAGCAGCCCAGGGTACTACGAGCAGTACTTC. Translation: CASSPGYYEQYF. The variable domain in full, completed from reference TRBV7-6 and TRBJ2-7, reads GAGVSQSPRYKVTKRGQDVALRCDPISGHVSLYWYRQALGQGPEFLTYFNYEAQQDKSGLPNDRFSAERPEGSISTLTIQRTEQRDSAMYRCASSPGYYEQYFGPGTRLTVT.

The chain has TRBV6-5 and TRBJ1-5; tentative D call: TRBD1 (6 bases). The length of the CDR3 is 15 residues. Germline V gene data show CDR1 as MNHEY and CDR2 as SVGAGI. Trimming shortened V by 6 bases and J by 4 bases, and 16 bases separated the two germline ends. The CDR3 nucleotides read TGTGCCAGCAGGGAAGGGGGGGGCCCTAATCAGCCCCAGCATTTT. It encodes CASREGGGPNQPQHF.

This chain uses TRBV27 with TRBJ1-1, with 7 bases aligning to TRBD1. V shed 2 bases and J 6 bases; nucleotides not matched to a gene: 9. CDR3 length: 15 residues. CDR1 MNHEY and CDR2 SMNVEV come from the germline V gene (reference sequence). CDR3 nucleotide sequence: TGTGCCAGCAGTTTAACCCAGACAGGGAGTGCTGAAGCTTTCTTT. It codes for CASSLTQTGSAEAFF.

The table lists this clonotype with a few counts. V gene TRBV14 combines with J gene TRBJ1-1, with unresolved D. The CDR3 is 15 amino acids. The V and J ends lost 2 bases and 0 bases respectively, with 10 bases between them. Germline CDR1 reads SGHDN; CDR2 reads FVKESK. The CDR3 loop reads CASSQWRLMNTEAFF. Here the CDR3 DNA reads TGTGCCAGCAGCCAATGGCGCCTAATGAACACTGAAGCTTTCTTT. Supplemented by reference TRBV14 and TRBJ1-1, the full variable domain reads EAGVTQFPSHSVIEKGQTVTLRCDPISGHDNLYWYRRVMGKEIKFLLHFVKESKQDESGMPNNRFLAERTGGTYSTLKVQPAELEDSGVYFCASSQWRLMNTEAFFGQGTRLTVV.

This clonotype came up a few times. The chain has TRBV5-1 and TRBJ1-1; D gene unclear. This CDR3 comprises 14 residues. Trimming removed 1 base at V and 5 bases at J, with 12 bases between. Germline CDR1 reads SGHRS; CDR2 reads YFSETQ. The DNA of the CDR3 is TGCGCCAGCAGCTTGAGTCAGTTTGAGACTGAAGCTTTCTTT. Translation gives CASSLSQFETEAFF.